A single sample is the source of the 5 T cell receptor gamma chains below, sequenced in a study of Vδ1+ human thymocytes. General study findings and limits: Thymic TRG and TRD repertoires appeared highly polyclonal.

Sequences come from RNA converted to cDNA by reverse transcription. Pooled V-gene forward primers with one constant-region reverse primer generated the CDR3 amplicons by multiplex PCR. TCRdb ran CATT on the multiplex PCR reads. This table holds about 22,000 gamma-chain clones, roughly 15% found once. What these receptors recognize is not known. The source material was Vdelta1+ gamma-delta thymocytes from the thymus. Subset specified: FACS-sorted CD3+ TCRalphabeta- TCRVdelta1+ TCRVdelta2- thymocytes. These receptors came from a child under two years old who had congenital heart surgery.

This clone was seen a handful of times. This chain uses TRGV9 with TRGJP1. The CDR3 runs 18 residues. Germline lookup yields CDR1 GITISATS and CDR2 ISYDGTV (reference sequence). J gave up 0 bases and V 2 bases, and 12 bases lay outside the gene matches. CDR3 protein: CALWEAHGQNTTGWFKIF. The DNA for the CDR3 is TGTGCCTTGTGGGAGGCCCACGGCCAGAATACCACTGGTTGGTTCAAGATATTT.

The table lists this clone with a few counts. The V and J genes are TRGV5 and TRGJP1. This CDR3 is 15 amino acids long. Per germline, CDR1 VINAFY and CDR2 YDVSNSKD. V was clipped by 2 bases and J by 0 bases; unmatched bases: 3. The CDR3 sequence is CATWDTHTTGWFKIF. CDR3 coding DNA: TGTGCCACCTGGGACACCCATACCACTGGTTGGTTCAAGATATTT.

The table lists this clone with a few counts. The chain joins TRGV8 to TRGJ1 or TRGJ2. V lost 2 bases, J lost 6 bases, and 4 bases stayed unmatched. Germline assignment: CDR1 VENAVY and CDR2 YDSYNSRV. The CDR3 is 12 amino acids. The CDR3 sequence: CATWDNGYKKLF. For the CDR3, the DNA is TGTGCCACCTGGGATAACGGTTATAAGAAACTCTTT.

This clone was counted a few times. V gene TRGV4 combines with J gene TRGJ1 or TRGJ2. V was clipped by 5 bases and J by 3 bases; unmatched bases: 4. Germline V CDR1 and CDR2: EGSTGY, YDSYTSSV. CDR3 length equals 12 residues. CDR3 residues: CATWAFYYKKLF. CDR3 sequence (DNA): TGTGCCACCTGGGCATTTTATTATAAGAAACTCTTT.

This clone was seen a handful of times. The chain has TRGV4 and TRGJP2. CDR3 length: 14 amino acids. Per the germline V gene, CDR1 is EGSTGY and CDR2 is YDSYTSSV. After removal of 6 bases from V and 6 bases from J, the junction contained 10 bases not matched to a gene. The chain's CDR3 is CATWKDWGDWIKTF. CDR3 in DNA: TGTGCCACCTGGAAGGATTGGGGTGATTGGATCAAGACGTTT.